These T cell receptor beta chains were read from a single sample in a study of CD8+CD57+ T cells in acquired aplastic anemia. A single record per CDR3 protein comes from TCRdb applying MiXCR to the reads. The sample carries some 120,000 distinct CDR3 sequences, under 60% recorded once. Sequencing was performed on sorted CD4+, CD8+, or CD8+CD57+ T cells (not recorded which) from PBMCs. The receptors here all came from a human donor with aplastic anemia. Each CDR3 is given with its conserved first and last residue. A D gene is named only where the DNA matches it firmly. Not all rows give a size; the values are once, few, many and, for expanded clones, a class.

V	J	D	length	size	CDR3	DNA
TRBV10-3	TRBJ2-1	NA	12	few	CAISERGLEQFF	TGTGCCATCAGTGAGCGCGGACTTGAGCAGTTCTTC
TRBV25-1	TRBJ2-1	NA	16	NA	CASSAEAPSSYNEQFF	TGTGCCAGCAGTGCCGAGGCGCCGAGCTCCTACAATGAGCAGTTCTTC
TRBV7-2	TRBJ2-5	TRBD1	14	NA	CASSATGGKGTQYF	TGTGCCAGCAGCGCGACAGGGGGCAAGGGGACCCAGTACTTC
TRBV11-1	TRBJ2-7	TRBD2	16	NA	CASSPIGAGGFYEQYF	TGTGCCAGCAGCCCTATCGGAGCGGGAGGCTTCTACGAGCAGTACTTC
TRBV10-3	TRBJ2-7	TRBD1	18	NA	CASSDSGQGGPEAYEQYF	TGTGCCAGCAGTGACTCCGGACAGGGGGGCCCAGAGGCCTACGAGCAGTACTTC
TRBV19	TRBJ2-1	NA	12	NA	CASSFRGYEQFF	TGTGCCAGTAGTTTCCGTGGTTACGAGCAGTTCTTC
TRBV7-6	TRBJ2-5	TRBD1	15	NA	CASSLETQGAETQYF	TGTGCCAGCAGCTTAGAAACACAGGGGGCGGAGACCCAGTACTTC
TRBV12-3/TRBV12-4	TRBJ2-2	NA	14	NA	CASRPTRNTGELFF	TGTGCCAGCAGGCCAACAAGGAACACCGGGGAGCTGTTTTTT
TRBV10-1	TRBJ2-3	NA	15	medium-sized	CASSELGGSTDTQYF	TGCGCCAGCAGTGAGTTGGGGGGCTCCACAGATACGCAGTATTTT
TRBV7-8	TRBJ2-7	NA	16	many	CASSLRGVRGAHEQYF	TGTGCCAGCAGCTTAAGGGGGGTCAGGGGCGCCCACGAGCAGTACTTC
TRBV20-1	TRBJ2-1	TRBD2	13	NA	CSWTSGAYNEQFF	TGCAGCTGGACTAGCGGGGCCTACAATGAGCAGTTCTTC
TRBV2	TRBJ1-1	NA	15	NA	CASSTASGTHTEAFF	TGTGCCAGCAGTACTGCCTCCGGGACACACACTGAAGCTTTCTTT
TRBV2	TRBJ1-5	NA	15	NA	CASSGAAGVNQPQHF	TGTGCCAGCAGTGGTGCTGCCGGGGTCAATCAGCCCCAGCATTTT
TRBV6-1	TRBJ1-1	NA	16	few	CASTKRALRGDTEAFF	TGTGCCAGCACCAAAAGGGCCCTAAGGGGCGACACTGAAGCTTTCTTT
TRBV20-1	TRBJ2-3	TRBD2	14	NA	CSAILAGGVDTQYF	TGCAGTGCTATACTAGCGGGAGGGGTGGATACGCAGTATTTT
TRBV7-8	TRBJ1-2	NA	13	many	CASSLALRNGYTF	TGTGCCAGCAGCTTAGCCCTCAGGAATGGCTACACCTTC
TRBV7-8	TRBJ2-7	TRBD2	15	NA	CASSPGGRERYEQYF	TGTGCCAGCAGCCCAGGCGGGAGGGAACGATACGAGCAGTACTTC
TRBV7-7	TRBJ2-2	TRBD2	16	NA	CASNTVGGGYPGELFF	TGTGCCAGCAACACCGTGGGGGGAGGGTATCCCGGGGAGCTGTTTTTT
TRBV7-7	TRBJ2-5	NA	13	NA	CASGLEGRETQYF	TGTGCTAGCGGCTTAGAGGGGAGGGAGACCCAGTACTTC
TRBV20-1	TRBJ1-5	NA	14	NA	CSAKGQNSNQPQHF	TGCAGTGCTAAGGGACAAAATAGCAATCAGCCCCAGCATTTT
TRBV27	TRBJ2-2	NA	16	few	CASSPSGGALVGELFF	TGTGCCAGCAGCCCGAGTGGGGGGGCGCTTGTCGGGGAGCTGTTTTTT
TRBV19	TRBJ2-7	NA	14	few	CASSMFPAAYEQYF	TGTGCCAGTAGTATGTTTCCCGCCGCCTACGAGCAGTACTTC
TRBV6-1	TRBJ2-2	NA	17	NA	CASSPSLATGPTGELFF	TGTGCCAGCAGTCCCTCACTCGCGACAGGCCCCACCGGGGAGCTGTTTTTT
TRBV20-1	TRBJ2-3	TRBD2	15	once	CSVDSGGAGTDTQYF	TGCAGTGTGGATAGCGGGGGGGCAGGCACAGATACGCAGTATTTT
TRBV11-2	TRBJ1-3	NA	17	NA	CASSSDGTGYSGNTIYF	TGTGCCAGCAGCTCGGACGGAACCGGATACTCTGGAAACACCATATATTTT
TRBV29-1	TRBJ2-7	NA	13	once	CSVAGTLSYEQYF	TGCAGCGTCGCCGGGACGCTATCCTACGAGCAGTACTTC
TRBV20-1	TRBJ2-1	TRBD2	14	many	CSARTSGYYNEQFF	TGCAGTGCTAGGACTAGCGGTTACTACAATGAGCAGTTCTTC
TRBV11-1	TRBJ1-6	NA	18	NA	CASGLEIGMRGNNSPLHF	TGTGCCAGCGGCTTAGAAATCGGAATGCGGGGAAATAATTCACCCCTCCACTTT
TRBV10-3	TRBJ2-2	NA	18	few	CAISESEGGAMNTGELFF	TGTGCCATCAGTGAGTCTGAAGGCGGGGCGATGAACACCGGGGAGCTGTTTTTT
TRBV2	TRBJ1-2	TRBD1	14	NA	CASSDGQGLYGYTF	TGTGCCAGCAGTGATGGACAGGGGCTCTATGGCTACACCTTC
TRBV20-1	TRBJ1-5	NA	16	NA	CSALTSGTGGNQPQHF	TGCAGTGCTCTTACCTCGGGCACGGGGGGCAATCAGCCCCAGCATTTT
TRBV12-3/TRBV12-4	TRBJ2-7	NA	13	NA	CASSGDETYEQYF	TGTGCCAGCAGCGGGGACGAGACCTACGAGCAGTACTTC
TRBV25-1	TRBJ2-7	TRBD1	17	few	CASSELGTGQGFGEQYF	TGTGCCAGCAGTGAATTGGGGACGGGACAGGGCTTTGGCGAGCAGTACTTC
TRBV29-1	TRBJ1-1	NA	13	NA	CSVEDSMNTEAFF	TGCAGCGTGGAGGATAGTATGAACACTGAAGCTTTCTTT
TRBV7-8	TRBJ2-7	NA	12	NA	CASSFGSYEQYF	TGTGCCAGCAGCTTCGGTTCCTACGAGCAGTACTTC
TRBV2	TRBJ1-2	NA	14	NA	CASSGTAPNYGYTF	TGTGCCAGCAGTGGCACAGCCCCTAACTATGGCTACACCTTC
TRBV20-1	TRBJ2-7	TRBD1	13	few	CSAHGQDTYEQYF	TGCAGTGCACACGGACAGGATACCTACGAGCAGTACTTC
TRBV5-5	TRBJ2-7	NA	12	NA	CASNNPPGPEYF	TGTGCCAGCAACAATCCCCCGGGACCTGAGTACTTC
TRBV24-1	TRBJ1-2	NA	13	many	CATSDLQGYGYTF	TGTGCCACCAGTGATTTACAGGGTTATGGCTACACCTTC
TRBV11-2	TRBJ2-3	TRBD1	15	few	CASSRTGASTDTQYF	TGTGCCAGCAGCCGGACAGGGGCAAGTACAGATACGCAGTATTTT
TRBV20-1	TRBJ1-1	TRBD1	14	NA	CSAASTGMNTEAFF	TGCAGTGCTGCGTCGACAGGGATGAACACTGAAGCTTTCTTT
TRBV6-4	TRBJ1-3	NA	13	NA	CASSSPSGNTIYF	TGTGCCAGCAGTTCGCCCTCTGGAAACACCATATATTTT
TRBV25-1	TRBJ1-1	TRBD1	15	many	CASSEWTGRNTEAFF	TGTGCCAGCAGTGAGTGGACAGGGCGGAACACTGAAGCTTTCTTT
TRBV24-1	TRBJ2-1	TRBD2	16	NA	CATSDPTSGGRDEQFF	TGTGCCACCAGTGATCCCACTAGCGGGGGGAGGGATGAGCAGTTCTTC
TRBV19	TRBJ1-1	NA	15	NA	CASRIEGAENTEAFF	TGTGCCAGTCGTATCGAGGGAGCGGAGAACACTGAAGCTTTCTTT
TRBV2	TRBJ1-2	NA	14	few	CASSEGGRDPVDTF	TGTGCCAGCAGTGAAGGAGGCCGGGACCCGGTCGACACCTTC
TRBV2	TRBJ2-7	NA	16	NA	CASSANRAYSSYEQYF	TGTGCCAGCAGTGCGAACAGGGCCTACAGCTCCTACGAGCAGTACTTC
TRBV20-1	TRBJ2-1	TRBD2	16	many	CSARGPLAGELNEQFF	TGCAGTGCTAGAGGACCCCTAGCGGGGGAACTCAATGAGCAGTTCTTC
TRBV29-1	TRBJ2-3	TRBD1	15	NA	CSAEGTDRSTDTQYF	TGCAGCGCCGAGGGGACAGATCGTAGCACAGATACGCAGTATTTT